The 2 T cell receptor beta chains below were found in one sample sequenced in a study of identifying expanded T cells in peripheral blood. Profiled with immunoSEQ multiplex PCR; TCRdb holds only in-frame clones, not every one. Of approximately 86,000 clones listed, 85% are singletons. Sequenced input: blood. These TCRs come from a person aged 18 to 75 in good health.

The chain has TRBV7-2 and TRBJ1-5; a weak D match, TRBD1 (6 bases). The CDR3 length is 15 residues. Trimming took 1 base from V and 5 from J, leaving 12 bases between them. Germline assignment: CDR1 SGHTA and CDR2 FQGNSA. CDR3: CASSLEGGRDQPQHF. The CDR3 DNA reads TGTGCCAGCAGCTTAGAGGGGGGTAGGGATCAGCCCCAGCATTTT. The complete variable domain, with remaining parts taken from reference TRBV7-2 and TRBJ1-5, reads GAGVSQSPSNKVTEKGKDVELRCDPISGHTALYWYRQSLGQGLEFLIYFQGNSAPDKSGLPSDRFSAERTGGSVSTLTIQRTQQEDSAVYLCASSLEGGRDQPQHFGDGTRLSIL.

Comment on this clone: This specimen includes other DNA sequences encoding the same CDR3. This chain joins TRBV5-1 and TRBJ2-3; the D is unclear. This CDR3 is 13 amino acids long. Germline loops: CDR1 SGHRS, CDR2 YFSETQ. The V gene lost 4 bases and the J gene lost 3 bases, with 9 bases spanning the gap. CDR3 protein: CASSPGPTDTQYF. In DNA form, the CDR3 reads TGCGCCAGCAGCCCCGGCCCTACAGATACGCAGTATTTT.